The rows below give T cell receptor beta chains drawn from one sample of a study of cytomegalovirus exposure and HLA in healthy donors. Produced via immunoSEQ multiplex PCR; TCRdb's table is partial and in-frame only. The data show under 45,000 clones, 80% seen once. The sequencing sample was made of PBMCs. These receptors were collected from a male donor in good health and CMV-seronegative. Each CDR3 is given with its conserved first and last residue. A D gene is named only where the DNA matches it firmly. Size values are once, few and many counts, or a class for expanded clones, and some rows have none.

clone_size,v_call,d_call,j_call,cdr3_nt,cdr3_aa
once,TRBV6-5,.,TRBJ2-3,TGTGCCAGCAGTACAGAGGATACGCAGTATTTT,CASSTEDTQYF
.,TRBV30,.,TRBJ2-3,TGTGCCGGAACCTCGGCGGCCGGTACAGATACGCAGTATTTT,CAGTSAAGTDTQYF
.,TRBV19,.,TRBJ2-3,TGTGCCAGTAGTGCCCTCCTCCCAGGGACAGATACGCAGTATTTT,CASSALLPGTDTQYF
.,TRBV10-2,TRBD2,TRBJ2-1,TGCGCCAGCAGTGAGATAGCGGGGGGAGGGAATGAGCAGTTCTTC,CASSEIAGGGNEQFF
.,TRBV4-1,TRBD1,TRBJ1-1,TGCGCCAGCAGCCAAGATCTACTTGGACAGGGGTTGAGGACTGAAGCTTTCTTT,CASSQDLLGQGLRTEAFF
.,TRBV6-1,.,TRBJ1-2,TGTGCCAGCAGGAGGGAGGGGGGCTCGTACACCTTC,CASRREGGSYTF
.,TRBV7-2,.,TRBJ1-4,TGTGCCAGCAGCTTTATCCACTTTGAAAAACTGTTTTTT,CASSFIHFEKLFF
.,TRBV9,TRBD1,TRBJ1-2,TGTGCCAGCAGCGGTTCCGGGACAGGGAACGGCTACACCTTC,CASSGSGTGNGYTF
.,TRBV2,.,TRBJ1-1,TGTGCCAGCAGTGAATGGGCCCCCGGGGAGGGCACTGAAGCTTTCTTT,CASSEWAPGEGTEAFF
.,TRBV9,.,TRBJ1-1,TGTGCCAGCAGCGCGACAGTAAGGAACACTGAAGCTTTCTTT,CASSATVRNTEAFF
.,TRBV5-6,.,TRBJ1-2,TGTGCCAGCAGCTTTACATTACCCGTGGAGGGCTACACCTTC,CASSFTLPVEGYTF
.,TRBV5-5,TRBD1,TRBJ2-5,TGTGCCAGCAGCTCAATCCATTCAGGGGGCAGGGAGACCCAGTACTTC,CASSSIHSGGRETQYF
.,TRBV5-6,.,TRBJ1-2,TGTGCCAGCAGCCGTGCGGGACGGACCTCCTATGGCTACACCTTC,CASSRAGRTSYGYTF
.,TRBV5-1,TRBD1,TRBJ1-5,TGCGCCAGCAGCGAAGAACAGGGGAATCAGCCCCAGCATTTT,CASSEEQGNQPQHF
.,TRBV5-1,.,TRBJ2-3,TGCGCCAGCAGCTTGTTCCGGGCAGGGCGGACAGATACGCAGTATTTT,CASSLFRAGRTDTQYF
.,TRBV9,.,TRBJ1-1,TGTGCCAGCAGCGTAGTGGGCAGCCCAATGAACACTGAAGCTTTCTTT,CASSVVGSPMNTEAFF
.,TRBV9,TRBD2,TRBJ2-5,TGTGCCAGCAGCGTAGATGCGGGGGAAGAGACCCAGTACTTC,CASSVDAGEETQYF
.,TRBV9,TRBD1,TRBJ1-3,TGTGCCAGCAGCGTGACAGGGGGGGTAGGAAACACCATATATTTT,CASSVTGGVGNTIYF
.,TRBV4-1,.,TRBJ1-2,TGCGCCAGCAGCCAAGATAACGCAGTCCCCTATGGCTACACCTTC,CASSQDNAVPYGYTF
.,TRBV4-1,.,TRBJ2-1,TGCGCCAGCAGCCAAGAGTTGCGATACAATGAGCAGTTCTTC,CASSQELRYNEQFF
.,TRBV4-1,.,TRBJ1-2,TGCGCCAGCAGCCAAGGTGAGAGGGCCACTGGCTACACCTTC,CASSQGERATGYTF
.,TRBV11-2,TRBD1,TRBJ1-1,TGTGCCAGCAGCTTCTCAGGGGGCGCGGACACTGAAGCTTTCTTT,CASSFSGGADTEAFF
.,TRBV7-2,.,TRBJ1-6,TGTGCCACCACGAGGACAAATAATTCACCCCTCCACTTT,CATTRTNNSPLHF
.,TRBV5-1,.,TRBJ1-2,TGCGCCAGCAGCCAGCAGGCTAACTATGGCTACACCTTC,CASSQQANYGYTF
.,TRBV30,TRBD1,TRBJ1-1,TGTGCCTGGAAGGACAGGGGGCTATTCGCTGAAGCTTTCTTT,CAWKDRGLFAEAFF
.,TRBV2,.,TRBJ1-5,TGTGCCAGCAGTTTAATCTCCAATCAGCCCCAGCATTTT,CASSLISNQPQHF
.,TRBV7-7,.,TRBJ1-3,TGTGCTAGCAGCTTAGGCGGGGTAGGAAACACCATATATTTT,CASSLGGVGNTIYF
.,TRBV2,TRBD1,TRBJ1-2,TGTGCCAGCAGTGAAGCATATAGACAGGGTAGTGGCTACACCTTC,CASSEAYRQGSGYTF
once,TRBV10-1,TRBD2,TRBJ2-3,TGCGCCAGCAGTGATTCGAGGGGAGGGACAGATACGCAGTATTTT,CASSDSRGGTDTQYF
.,TRBV6-1,.,TRBJ2-2,TGTGCCAGCAGTGAACTAGGGGTGAGCACCGGGGAGCTGTTTTTT,CASSELGVSTGELFF
.,TRBV30,.,TRBJ2-1,TGTGCCTGGAGGACAGGAGCCTCCTACAATGAGCAGTTCTTC,CAWRTGASYNEQFF
.,TRBV27,TRBD2,TRBJ2-5,TGTGCCAGCAGACTAGCGGGAGGGCCAACCGAGACCCAGTACTTC,CASRLAGGPTETQYF
.,TRBV6-5,TRBD1,TRBJ1-1,TGTGCCAGCAGACAACCGACAGGGGGGAACACTGAAGCTTTCTTT,CASRQPTGGNTEAFF
.,TRBV7-8,.,TRBJ2-3,TGTGCCAGCAGCTTAAGGCAGGGGTCAGATACGCAGTATTTT,CASSLRQGSDTQYF
.,TRBV5-1,TRBD1,TRBJ2-7,TGCGCCAGCAGCTTGGCCGGGACAGACGAGCAGTACTTC,CASSLAGTDEQYF
.,TRBV27,TRBD1,TRBJ2-2,TGTGCCAGCAGGGTGGGACAGTCGAACACCGGGGAGCTGTTTTTT,CASRVGQSNTGELFF
.,TRBV5-1,.,TRBJ1-2,TGCGCCAGCAGCGGGGGGAACTATGGCTACACCTTC,CASSGGNYGYTF
few,TRBV5-1,TRBD2,TRBJ2-1,TGCGCCAGCAACCCCGGACTAGCGGGGCGAGGTAATGAGCAGTTCTTC,CASNPGLAGRGNEQFF
.,TRBV9,TRBD1,TRBJ1-3,TGTGCCAGCAGCCAAGACAGGGCAGCTGGAAACACCATATATTTT,CASSQDRAAGNTIYF
.,TRBV27,.,TRBJ1-1,TGTGCCAGCAGAGTTAGTTCCCACACTGAAGCTTTCTTT,CASRVSSHTEAFF
.,TRBV6-1,TRBD1,TRBJ1-1,TGTGCCAGCAGAAGGGGGCAGACCATGAACACTGAAGCTTTCTTT,CASRRGQTMNTEAFF
.,TRBV29-1,TRBD2,TRBJ2-1,TGCAGCGTTTACCTAACTAGCGGGGGGTACAATGAGCAGTTCTTC,CSVYLTSGGYNEQFF
.,TRBV29-1,.,TRBJ1-1,TGCAGCGTGTCCGGGGGGGCGGGAGCTTTCTTT,CSVSGGAGAFF
.,TRBV30,TRBD1,TRBJ1-5,TGTGCCTGGAGACACGGGACAGGGCTTAGCAATCAGCCCCAGCATTTT,CAWRHGTGLSNQPQHF
.,TRBV11-3,TRBD1,TRBJ1-1,TGTGCCAGCACCCCCCCGGGACAGATTACCGGGGACACTGAAGCTTTCTTT,CASTPPGQITGDTEAFF
.,TRBV7-2,.,TRBJ2-2,TGTGCCAGCAGCTTGGCTGAAAACACCGGGGAGCTGTTTTTT,CASSLAENTGELFF
few,TRBV7-2,.,TRBJ2-1,TGTGCCAGCAGCTCGGACACGTTCTCCTACAATGAGCAGTTCTTC,CASSSDTFSYNEQFF
.,TRBV30,.,TRBJ1-4,TGTGCCTGGATAAGTGGGACTGGTGAAAAACTGTTTTTT,CAWISGTGEKLFF
.,TRBV28,.,TRBJ2-5,TGTGCCAGCAGTTCCCCGTTGAGCCGGGGGTTCCAAGAGACCCAGTACTTC,CASSSPLSRGFQETQYF
.,TRBV9,.,TRBJ1-4,TGTGCCAGCAGCGTCCGGGGGGTGGATAATGAAAAACTGTTTTTT,CASSVRGVDNEKLFF
.,TRBV27,.,TRBJ1-1,TGTGCCAGCAGTTTGAGGCGCTTGAACACTGAAGCTTTCTTT,CASSLRRLNTEAFF
few,TRBV2,TRBD2,TRBJ2-2,TGTGCCAGGAGAGGGTCTAGCGGGGGGGCCTCCGGGGAGCTGTTTTTT,CARRGSSGGASGELFF
.,TRBV11-2,.,TRBJ2-7,TGTGCCAGCAGCTTAGACGCCCATGCCGGCTACGAGCAGTACTTC,CASSLDAHAGYEQYF
.,TRBV19,TRBD1,TRBJ1-5,TGTGCCAGTAGTCCTACAGGGGGACCGTCTAGCAATCAGCCCCAGCATTTT,CASSPTGGPSSNQPQHF
once,TRBV4-1,.,TRBJ1-1,TGCGCCAGCAGCCAACAACAGTTGAACACTGAAGCTTTCTTT,CASSQQQLNTEAFF